The clone carrying this T cell receptor beta chain was detected many times. Its antigen is currently unknown. These data come from a study of post-analysis software for immune sequencing data. Overall study results and limits: F measure showed strong co-clustering of same-batch samples. A handful of TRBV segments appeared more often in patients than in controls, and TRBV5-6, TRBV5-1 and TRBV20-1 were among these. Relative to controls, patients with multiple sclerosis showed significantly lower normalized Chao1 diversity.

Unique molecular identifiers were carried by the TCR beta cDNA libraries. TCRdb called the PCR reads again in MiXCR, with one record for every CDR3 protein. There are approximately 570,000 distinct CDR3 sequences in the sample; roughly 40% occur only once, and 1.5% to 2% lies in the top ten. V shed 2 bases and J shed 3 bases, with 11 bases lying between them. Germline CDR1 and CDR2: SQVTM and ANQGSEA. The CDR3 is 13 residues long. This receptor was identified in a girl aged 10 to 17 with multiple sclerosis. The chain carries TRBV29-1 and TRBJ2-7; weak D call: TRBD1 (6 bases). Material: blood. The CDR3 protein is CSVERAGDYEQYF. Here the CDR3 DNA reads TGCAGCGTTGAAAGAGCAGGGGACTACGAGCAGTACTTC.